The TCR beta chain described here comes from a study of cytomegalovirus exposure and HLA in healthy donors. The PCR was carried out with 60 Vbeta primers and 13 Jbeta primers. Assay: immunoSEQ multiplex PCR; the TCRdb copy retains only in-frame clones and omits some. The table lists about 200,000 clones, approximately 86% of them singletons. The germline V gene encodes CDR1 MNHEY and CDR2 SVGAGI. The CDR3 covers 12 residues. V trimming: 8 bases; J trimming: 3 bases; junction bases outside the gene matches: 2. This sequence joins TRBV6-5 and TRBJ2-3; 7 bases match TRBD2. The origin of this receptor is a woman aged 30 to 39 in good health and CMV-seronegative. Material: PBMCs. The CDR3 sequence is CASGGGTDTQYF. CDR3 coding DNA: TGTGCCAGCGGGGGGGGGACAGATACGCAGTATTTT.